These 27 T cell receptor beta chains were all obtained from the same sample, sequenced in a study of blood T cell repertoires in COVID-19. Produced via immunoSEQ multiplex PCR; TCRdb's table is partial and in-frame only. In the table there are about 140,000 clones, more than 60% of which are singletons. The sample comprised peripheral blood. Receptor source: a man older than 75 with acute or convalescent COVID-19.

This chain links TRBV5-4 with TRBJ2-7, with D perhaps matching TRBD2 (6 bases). CDR3 length: 12 residues. V dropped 2 bases and J dropped 7 bases, with 10 bases sitting between them. CDR1 and CDR2 from the germline V gene are SGHNT and YYREEE (reference sequence). CDR3 residues: CASSLSAGEQYF. CDR3 nucleotides: TGTGCCAGCAGCTTAAGTGCGGGGGAGCAGTACTTC.

The chain links TRBV2 to TRBJ1-4; D gene uncertain. Germline V gene sequence: CDR1 SNHLY, CDR2 FYNNEI. Trimming cost V 4 bases and J 7 bases, with 10 bases left between them. CDR3 length: 13 residues. The CDR3 nucleotides are TGTGCCAGCAGTGGTAACCGGGGTGAAAAACTGTTTTTT. Residues: CASSGNRGEKLFF.

The chain has TRBV5-1 and TRBJ2-1; TRBD2 matches 11 bases. Germline values: CDR1 SGHRS, CDR2 YFSETQ. The CDR3 loop spans 18 amino acids. V was clipped by 4 bases and J by 5 bases; unmatched bases: 14. The CDR3 DNA sequence: TGCGCCAGCAGCAAAGCGCCCGGGACTAGCGGAGAAAACAATGAGCAGTTCTTC. Its translation: CASSKAPGTSGENNEQFF.

V usage is TRBV5-1 and J usage is TRBJ2-1; D might be TRBD1 (5 bases). CDR3 length equals 13 residues. The V end was cut by 5 bases, the J end by 8 bases, with 14 bases between. Per germline, CDR1 SGHRS and CDR2 YFSETQ. The CDR3 DNA sequence: TGCGCCAGCAGTATTGTAAGGGGCGATGAGCAGTTCTTC. Encoded protein: CASSIVRGDEQFF.

The chain is built from TRBV19 and TRBJ2-2, with TRBD1 matching 9 bases. Germline CDR1 is LNHDA and CDR2 is SQIVND (reference sequence). The CDR3 has 15 amino acids. Germline trimming cut 4 bases from V and 5 bases from J; bases unmatched to any gene: 5. DNA for the CDR3: TGTGCCAGTAGTAGGGACAGGGAAGGGACCGGGGAGCTGTTTTTT. This gives the protein CASSRDREGTGELFF. Looking up the rest from reference TRBV19 and TRBJ2-2 gives the full variable domain: DGGITQSPKYLFRKEGQNVTLSCEQNLNHDAMYWYRQDPGQGLRLIYYSQIVNDFQKGDIAEGYSVSREKKESFPLTVTSAQKNPTAFYLCASSRDREGTGELFFGEGSRLTVL.

The rearrangement uses TRBV24-1 and TRBJ2-7; 7 bases are a match to TRBD1. Trimming cost V 5 bases and J 4 bases; bases outside gene matches: 19. The CDR3 contains 18 residues. Per germline, CDR1 KGHDR and CDR2 SFDVKD. CDR3: CATSGLTGTEGNSYEQYF. The CDR3 DNA reads as TGTGCCACCAGTGGCCTGACCGGGACAGAGGGCAATTCGTACGAGCAGTACTTC.

CDR3 coding DNA: TGTGCCAGCGGCCCCCTGAGCGGTGGCTACACCTTC. Protein: CASGPLSGGYTF. This chain uses TRBV6-5 with TRBJ1-2, with D unresolved. V lost 8 bases and J lost 7, with 14 bases in between. The CDR3 length is 12 residues. Germline values: CDR1 MNHEY, CDR2 SVGAGI.

A single count supports this clone. The DNA of the CDR3 is TGTGCCAGCAGTTTCCGGAGCTCCTACAATGAGCAGTTCTTC. It yields the protein CASSFRSSYNEQFF. The gene calls are TRBV6-5 and TRBJ2-1; D not certain. The CDR3 runs 14 residues. In germline, CDR1 is MNHEY, CDR2 SVGAGI. Trimming cost V 4 bases and J 0 bases, with 7 bases left between them.

Of note for this clone: An end of the junction differs from the germline gene, which may be a read error. V usage is TRBV5-5 and J usage is TRBJ2-7, with D perhaps TRBD2 (6 bases). CDR1 is SGHKS and CDR2 is YYEKEE in the germline V gene (reference sequence). The CDR3 runs to 14 residues. CDR3: CASSLPGVTLRRDF. In DNA form, the CDR3 reads TGTGCCAGCAGCCTTCCGGGGGTCACCTTGCGTCGGGACTTC.

This rearrangement joins TRBV25-1 to TRBJ1-2, with D maybe TRBD1 (6 bases). The V end was cut by 3 bases, the J end by 2 bases, with 10 bases between. The germline CDR1 and CDR2 sequences are MGHDK and SYGVNS. There are 14 residues in the CDR3. CDR3 in amino acids: CASSESRGNYGYTF. The CDR3 DNA reads as TGTGCCAGCAGTGAGAGCAGGGGAAACTATGGCTACACCTTC.

This rearrangement joins TRBV9 to TRBJ2-3; TRBD2 matches 8 bases. There are 14 residues in the CDR3. V shed 4 bases, J shed 5 bases, and the junction held 6 bases outside the gene matches. From germline, CDR1 is SGDLS and CDR2 YYNGEE. The chain's CDR3 is CASSTSGGGDTQYF. CDR3 DNA sequence: TGTGCCAGCAGCACTAGCGGTGGGGGAGATACGCAGTATTTT. Drawing the rest from reference TRBV9 and TRBJ2-3, the complete variable domain is DSGVTQTPKHLITATGQRVTLRCSPRSGDLSVYWYQQSLDQGLQFLIQYYNGEERAKGNILERFSAQQFPDLHSELNLSSLELGDSALYFCASSTSGGGDTQYFGPGTRLTVL.

This chain connects TRBV5-8 to TRBJ2-5; 8 nucleotides line up with TRBD2. V dropped 1 base and J dropped 4; count of bases not matched to a gene: 9. This CDR3 spans 16 amino acids. Looked up from germline, CDR1 is SGHTS and CDR2 is YDEGEE. The CDR3 region has the DNA TGTGCCAGCAGCTTGCTTCAGCGGGGGTTGGTAGAGACCCAGTACTTC. Amino acids: CASSLLQRGLVETQYF.

V and J are TRBV6-5 and TRBJ1-3; D is unclear. This CDR3 comprises 15 residues. Germline V gives CDR1 MNHEY, CDR2 SVGAGI. Trimming pared 7 bases from V and 4 bases from J, leaving 17 bases between. CDR3 nucleotides: TGTGCCAGCACTTCTCCAGTGTTTTCCGGAAACACCATATATTTT. Its translation: CASTSPVFSGNTIYF.

The CDR3: CASSLESGDTDTQYF. CDR3 DNA: TGTGCCAGCAGCTTAGAGTCAGGGGACACAGATACGCAGTATTTT. The chain joins TRBV13 to TRBJ2-3; D perhaps matches TRBD1 (6 bases). V was trimmed by 1 base and J by 2 bases, leaving 10 bases between them. Germline CDR1 is PRHDT and CDR2 is FYEKMQ (reference sequence). The CDR3 has 15 amino acids.

This clone was seen a handful of times. V gene TRBV2 combines with J gene TRBJ1-2; unclear D gene. The germline V gene encodes CDR1 SNHLY and CDR2 FYNNEI. The CDR3 length is 13 residues. Trimming shortened V by 5 bases and J by 4 bases, and 11 bases separated the two germline ends. CDR3 residues: CASSPQNLYGYTF. In DNA, the CDR3 is TGTGCCAGCAGTCCCCAGAACCTCTATGGCTACACCTTC.

The chain has TRBV7-9 and TRBJ1-1, with TRBD1 matching over 7 bases. V shed 6 bases, J shed 4 bases, and the junction held 14 bases outside the gene matches. The CDR3 has 16 amino acids. Germline CDR1 and CDR2: SEHNR and FQNEAQ (reference sequence). The CDR3 DNA reads TGTGCCAGCAGACATAGTGCCTCCAGGGGGTTCACTGAAGCTTTCTTT. Translating gives CASRHSASRGFTEAFF. Full variable domain (outside the CDR3, taken from reference TRBV7-9 and TRBJ1-1): DTGVSQNPRHKITKRGQNVTFRCDPISEHNRLYWYRQTLGQGPEFLTYFQNEAQLEKSRLLSDRFSAERPKGSFSTLEIQRTEQGDSAMYLCASRHSASRGFTEAFFGQGTRLTVV.

This clone was picked up one time. The V gene is TRBV2, the J gene TRBJ2-7; TRBD2 aligns across 8 bases. The germline gives CDR1 SNHLY, CDR2 FYNNEI. Losses at the gene ends were 2 bases for V and 2 bases for J; bases not matched to a gene: 11. The CDR3 runs to 17 residues. This CDR3 is CASSELFSLAGTYEQYF. In nucleotides, the CDR3 is TGTGCCAGCAGTGAACTTTTCTCGCTAGCGGGCACCTACGAGCAGTACTTC.

The V call is TRBV2, the J call TRBJ2-5; D ambiguous. The CDR3 is made up of 11 amino acids. Germline CDR1 is SNHLY and CDR2 is FYNNEI. V was trimmed by 8 bases and J by 0 bases, leaving 4 bases between them. The CDR3 is CASRDQETQYF. CDR3 bases: TGTGCCAGCCGGGACCAAGAGACCCAGTACTTC.

The gene calls are TRBV10-3 and TRBJ2-2, with 11 bases aligning to TRBD1. The V gene end was trimmed by 8 bases and the J gene end by 6 bases; junction bases not matched to a gene: 5. This CDR3 comprises 14 residues. The germline CDR1 and CDR2 sequences are ENHRY and SYGVKD. CDR3 residues: CAIALGQGAGELFF. Here the CDR3 DNA reads TGTGCCATCGCCTTGGGACAGGGGGCCGGGGAGCTGTTTTTT.

This clone was found once. V is TRBV6-5 and J is TRBJ1-6; TRBD1 is a possible D gene (5 bases). The CDR3 contains 15 residues. Germline CDR1 MNHEY, CDR2 SVGAGI. V lost 11 bases to trimming and J lost 6 bases, with 20 bases between them. CDR3 coding DNA: TGTGCCGGAGCCGGGGGGTCGGGGAGTAATTCACCCCTCCACTTT. It is translated as CAGAGGSGSNSPLHF.

This chain joins TRBV2 and TRBJ2-4; perhaps TRBD2 as D (6 bases). V lost 5 bases to trimming and J lost 9 bases, with 11 bases between them. This CDR3 region has 12 residues. Per germline, CDR1 SNHLY and CDR2 FYNNEI. The CDR3, as DNA: TGTGCCAGCAGTTGGGACTTGGGCATTCAGTACTTC. This codes for CASSWDLGIQYF.

This chain uses TRBV30 with TRBJ1-3, with D perhaps matching TRBD1 (5 bases). Germline V lookup: CDR1 GTSNPN, CDR2 SVGIG (reference sequence). The CDR3 is 13 residues long. Between the trimmed V and J ends, which lost 2 bases and 4 bases, there was a span of 9 bases. This CDR3 is CAWSSGWGNTIYF. The CDR3, as DNA: TGTGCCTGGAGTTCAGGGTGGGGAAACACCATATATTTT.

The chain recombines TRBV28 with TRBJ2-5; possibly TRBD1 for D (5 bases). Trimming took 1 base from V and 9 from J, leaving 15 bases between them. Germline V CDR1 and CDR2: MDHEN, SYDVKM. This CDR3 contains 14 residues. The CDR3 here is CASSLFRAPEAQYF. The DNA of the CDR3 is TGTGCCAGCAGTTTATTCAGGGCACCTGAGGCCCAGTACTTC.

The rearrangement joins TRBV5-4 to TRBJ1-2; 10 bases line up with TRBD1. Trimming removed 2 bases from V and 4 bases from J; junction bases left unmatched: 11. This CDR3 region has 17 residues. The germline V gene has CDR1 SGHNT and CDR2 YYREEE (reference sequence). In nucleotides, the CDR3 is TGTGCCAGCAGCTTTGCACCCGGGACAGGGGTTAGCTATGGCTACACCTTC. It yields the protein CASSFAPGTGVSYGYTF.

The chain joins TRBV27 to TRBJ1-2; D perhaps matches TRBD1 (5 bases). This CDR3 has 17 residues. Germline V gene sequence: CDR1 MNHEY, CDR2 SMNVEV (reference sequence). The V end lost 5 bases, the J end lost 6 bases, and 25 bases lay between the germline ends. CDR3 nucleotides: TGTGCCAGCAGTCCTACCCCCTGGCAGGGAGGCCTACATGGCTACACCTTC. Its translation: CASSPTPWQGGLHGYTF.

This clone was observed a single time. The V and J genes are TRBV5-4 and TRBJ2-5, with 9 bases that match TRBD2. CDR1 and CDR2 from the germline V gene are SGHNT and YYREEE (reference sequence). CDR3 length equals 15 residues. Losses at the gene ends were 9 bases for V and 4 bases for J; bases not matched to a gene: 13. CDR3 in DNA: TGTGCCACCGAGGGCCGGACTAGCGTCTCAGAGACCCAGTACTTC. As protein: CATEGRTSVSETQYF.

The chain carries TRBV27 and TRBJ1-1; TRBD1 matches at 7 bases. Germline-derived CDR1 and CDR2 are MNHEY and SMNVEV (reference sequence). The V gene end was trimmed by 5 bases and the J gene end by 0 bases; junction bases not matched to a gene: 12. The CDR3 totals 17 residues. The CDR3 spells CASSRAGAGGLNTEAFF. CDR3 nucleotide sequence: TGTGCCAGCAGTCGGGCCGGGGCAGGGGGGTTGAACACTGAAGCTTTCTTT.